Described below is a single T cell receptor (beta chain) sequence and its context. This sample was taken from a study of blood T cell repertoires in COVID-19. Study-wide context: Nucleic acid was either cDNA or gDNA, and it came from T cells, B-cell-depleted T cells, or PBMCs.

Seattle's cohort entered during active infection and was followed longitudinally. V gave up 3 bases and J gave up 4 bases; unmatched junction bases: 7. The CDR3 runs to 15 residues. Germline CDR1 and CDR2: MNHNS and SASEGT. How the authors handled the data: Estimated nucleated cell counts came from reference gene primer amplification. Some clones are missing from TCRdb's copy, which holds only in-frame ones; the method was immunoSEQ multiplex PCR. For V, J and clone size, that table is used; D and trimming come from the DNA. The sample carries approximately 290,000 clones, about 90% recorded once. The chain recombines TRBV6-1 with TRBJ1-1, with 8 bases fitting TRBD1. The clonotype originates from a woman in her twenties or thirties with COVID-19, enrolled during active disease. The sequenced material came from peripheral blood. The CDR3 nucleotides are TGTGCCAGCAGTGACCCAACAGGGGGGCTCACTGAAGCTTTCTTT. This sequence encodes CASSDPTGGLTEAFF.